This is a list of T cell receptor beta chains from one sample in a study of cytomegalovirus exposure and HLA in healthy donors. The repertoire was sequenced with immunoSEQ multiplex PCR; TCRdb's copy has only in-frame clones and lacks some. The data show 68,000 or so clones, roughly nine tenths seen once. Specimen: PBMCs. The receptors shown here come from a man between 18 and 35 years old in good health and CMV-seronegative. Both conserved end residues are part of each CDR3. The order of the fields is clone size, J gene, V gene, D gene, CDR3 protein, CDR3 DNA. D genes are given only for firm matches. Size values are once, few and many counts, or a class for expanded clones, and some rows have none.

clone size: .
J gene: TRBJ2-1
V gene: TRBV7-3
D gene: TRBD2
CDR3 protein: CASSPSLLAGLNEQFF
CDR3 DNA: TGTGCCAGCAGCCCTTCCTTACTAGCGGGACTCAATGAGCAGTTCTTC

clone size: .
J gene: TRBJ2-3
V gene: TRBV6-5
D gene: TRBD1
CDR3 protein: CASRPGGAYTQYF
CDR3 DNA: TGTGCCAGCAGGCCAGGGGGCGCGTATACGCAGTATTTT

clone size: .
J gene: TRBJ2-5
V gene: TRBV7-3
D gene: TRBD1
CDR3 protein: CASSLTGGDSNKYF
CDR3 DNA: TGTGCCAGCAGCTTAACTGGTGGGGACAGTAATAAGTACTTC

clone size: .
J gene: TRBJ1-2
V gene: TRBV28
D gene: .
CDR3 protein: CASRRPQGIHYGYTF
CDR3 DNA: TGTGCCAGCAGACGCCCCCAGGGCATTCACTATGGCTACACCTTC

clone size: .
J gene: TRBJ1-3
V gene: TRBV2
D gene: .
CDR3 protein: CASSEVRGVSGNTIYF
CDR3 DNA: TGTGCCAGCAGTGAAGTACGGGGGGTTTCTGGAAACACCATATATTTT

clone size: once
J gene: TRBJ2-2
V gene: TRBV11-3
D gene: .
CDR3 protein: CASSLDPRAGTGELFF
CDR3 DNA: TGTGCCAGCAGCTTAGATCCGAGGGCCGGTACCGGGGAGCTGTTTTTT

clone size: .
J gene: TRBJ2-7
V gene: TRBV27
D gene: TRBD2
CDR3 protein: CASSLSAGGLAEQYF
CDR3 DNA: TGTGCCAGCAGTTTATCGGCGGGAGGGCTGGCCGAGCAGTACTTC

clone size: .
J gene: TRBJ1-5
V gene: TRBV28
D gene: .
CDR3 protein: CASSRDNNQPQHF
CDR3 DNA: TGTGCCAGCAGCCGGGACAACAATCAGCCCCAGCATTTT

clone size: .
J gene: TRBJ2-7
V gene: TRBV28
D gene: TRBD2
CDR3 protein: CASSLSPAGAASYEQYF
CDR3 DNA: TGTGCCAGCAGTTTATCCCCAGCGGGAGCCGCCTCCTACGAGCAGTACTTC

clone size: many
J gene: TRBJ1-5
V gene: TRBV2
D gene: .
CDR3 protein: CATTVGLSSNQPQHF
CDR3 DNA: TGTGCCACCACTGTCGGGTTGAGTAGCAATCAGCCCCAGCATTTT

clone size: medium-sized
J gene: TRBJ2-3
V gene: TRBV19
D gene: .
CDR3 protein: CASSIAAGRTDTQYF
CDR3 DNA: TGTGCCAGTAGTATAGCGGCGGGGCGCACAGATACGCAGTATTTT

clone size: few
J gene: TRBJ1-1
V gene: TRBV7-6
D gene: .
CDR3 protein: CASSLASNLAEAFF
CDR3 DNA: TGTGCCAGCAGCTTAGCGTCAAACCTAGCTGAAGCTTTCTTT

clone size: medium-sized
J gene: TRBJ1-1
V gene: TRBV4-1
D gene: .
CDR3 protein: CASGRGRNTEAFF
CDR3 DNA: TGCGCCAGCGGGAGGGGCCGGAACACTGAAGCTTTCTTT

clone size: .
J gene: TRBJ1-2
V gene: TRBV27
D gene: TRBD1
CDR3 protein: CASSFATGGRVIGYTF
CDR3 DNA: TGTGCCAGCAGTTTTGCGACAGGGGGACGGGTTATTGGCTACACCTTC

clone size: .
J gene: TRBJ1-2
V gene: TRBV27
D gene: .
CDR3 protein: CASSLWGGEEGPGYTF
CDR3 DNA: TGTGCCAGCAGTTTATGGGGCGGTGAGGAGGGCCCTGGCTACACCTTC

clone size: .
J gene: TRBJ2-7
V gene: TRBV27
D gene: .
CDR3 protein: CASRLTGIEGYEQYF
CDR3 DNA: TGTGCCAGCAGACTCACAGGGATTGAAGGATACGAGCAGTACTTC

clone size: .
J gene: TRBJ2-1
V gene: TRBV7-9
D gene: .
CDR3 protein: CASSLLAAIGEQFF
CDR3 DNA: TGTGCCAGCAGCTTATTAGCCGCGATTGGAGAGCAGTTCTTC

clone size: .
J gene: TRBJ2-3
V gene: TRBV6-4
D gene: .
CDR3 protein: CASSLSSQDTQYF
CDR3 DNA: TGTGCCAGCAGTTTGAGTAGCCAGGATACGCAGTATTTT

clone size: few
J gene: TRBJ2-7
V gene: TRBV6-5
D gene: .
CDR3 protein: CASSSGGARSYEQYF
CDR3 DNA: TGTGCCAGCAGCTCTGGAGGGGCCAGGTCCTACGAGCAGTACTTC

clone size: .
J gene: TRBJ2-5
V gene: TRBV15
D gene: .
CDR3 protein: CATSRLGGETQYF
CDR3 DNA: TGTGCCACCAGCAGACTCGGAGGAGAGACCCAGTACTTC

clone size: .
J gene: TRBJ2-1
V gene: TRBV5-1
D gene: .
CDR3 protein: CASSFVERSPEQFF
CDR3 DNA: TGCGCCAGCAGCTTTGTGGAGAGGTCCCCGGAGCAGTTCTTC

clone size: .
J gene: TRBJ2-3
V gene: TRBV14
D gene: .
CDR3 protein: CASSPVSTDTQYF
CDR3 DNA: TGTGCCAGCAGCCCCGTATCGACAGATACGCAGTATTTT

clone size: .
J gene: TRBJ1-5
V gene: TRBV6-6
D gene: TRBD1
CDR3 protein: CASTDRVEQPQHF
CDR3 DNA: TGTGCCAGCACTGACAGGGTTGAACAGCCCCAGCATTTT

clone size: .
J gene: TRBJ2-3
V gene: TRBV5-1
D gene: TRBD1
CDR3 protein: CASSGQDFADTQYF
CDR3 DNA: TGCGCCAGCTCCGGACAGGACTTTGCAGATACGCAGTATTTT

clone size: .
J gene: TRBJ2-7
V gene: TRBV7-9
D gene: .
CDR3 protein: CASNIASSEQYF
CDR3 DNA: TGTGCCAGCAACATAGCTAGCAGTGAGCAGTACTTC